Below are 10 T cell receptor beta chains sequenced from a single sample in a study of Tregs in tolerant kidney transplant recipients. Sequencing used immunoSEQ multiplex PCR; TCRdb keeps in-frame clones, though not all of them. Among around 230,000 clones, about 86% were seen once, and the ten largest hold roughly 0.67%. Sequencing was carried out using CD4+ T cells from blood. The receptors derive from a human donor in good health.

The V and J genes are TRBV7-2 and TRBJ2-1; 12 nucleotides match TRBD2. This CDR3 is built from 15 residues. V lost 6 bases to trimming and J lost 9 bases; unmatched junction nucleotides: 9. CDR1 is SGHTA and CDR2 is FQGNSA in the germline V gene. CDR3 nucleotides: TGTGCCAGCAGTTACCCTAGCGGGGGGGCCGTTGAGCAGTTCTTC. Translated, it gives CASSYPSGGAVEQFF.

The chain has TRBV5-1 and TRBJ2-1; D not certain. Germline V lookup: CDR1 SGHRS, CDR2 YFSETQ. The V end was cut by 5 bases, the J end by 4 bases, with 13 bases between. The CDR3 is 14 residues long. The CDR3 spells CASRIAGHYNEQFF. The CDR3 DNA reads TGCGCCAGCAGGATCGCAGGTCATTACAATGAGCAGTTCTTC.

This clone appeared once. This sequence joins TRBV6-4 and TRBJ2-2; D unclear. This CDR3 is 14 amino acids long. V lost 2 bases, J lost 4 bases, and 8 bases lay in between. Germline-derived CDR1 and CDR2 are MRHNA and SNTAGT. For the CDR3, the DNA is TGTGCCAGCAGTGACAGGGAAGCCACCGGGGAGCTGTTTTTT. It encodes CASSDREATGELFF.

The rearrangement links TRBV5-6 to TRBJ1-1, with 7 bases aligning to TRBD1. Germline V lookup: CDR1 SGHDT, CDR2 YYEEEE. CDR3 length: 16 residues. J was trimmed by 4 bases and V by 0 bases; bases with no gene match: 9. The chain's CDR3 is CASSLGPDRVPTEAFF. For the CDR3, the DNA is TGTGCCAGCAGCTTGGGACCCGACAGGGTCCCCACTGAAGCTTTCTTT.

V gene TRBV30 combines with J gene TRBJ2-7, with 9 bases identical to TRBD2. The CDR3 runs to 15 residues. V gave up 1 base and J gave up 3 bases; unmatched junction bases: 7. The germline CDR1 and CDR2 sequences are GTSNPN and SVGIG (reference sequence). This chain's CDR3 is CAWSGVAGVLYEQYF. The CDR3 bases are TGTGCCTGGAGTGGAGTAGCGGGAGTTCTCTACGAGCAGTACTTC.

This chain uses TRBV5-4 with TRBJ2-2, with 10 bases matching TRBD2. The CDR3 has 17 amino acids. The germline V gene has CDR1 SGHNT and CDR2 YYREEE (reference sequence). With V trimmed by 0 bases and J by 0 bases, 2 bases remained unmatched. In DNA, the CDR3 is TGTGCCAGCAGCTTGGGACTAGCGGGTTCGAACACCGGGGAGCTGTTTTTT. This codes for CASSLGLAGSNTGELFF.

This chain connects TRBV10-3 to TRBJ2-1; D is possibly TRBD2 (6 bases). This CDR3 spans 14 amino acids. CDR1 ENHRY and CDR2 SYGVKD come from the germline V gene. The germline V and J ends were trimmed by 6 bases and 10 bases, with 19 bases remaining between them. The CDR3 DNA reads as TGTGCCATCAGCGCCGGGACTGGGCCTGAGGAGCAGTTCTTC. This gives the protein CAISAGTGPEEQFF.

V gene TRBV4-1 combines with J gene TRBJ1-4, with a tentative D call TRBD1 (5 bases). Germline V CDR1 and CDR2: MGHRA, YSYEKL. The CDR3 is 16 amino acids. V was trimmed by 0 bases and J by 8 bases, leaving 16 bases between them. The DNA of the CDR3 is TGCGCCAGCAGCCAAGATGAGGCGGGGGGTGGGGAAAAACTGTTTTTT. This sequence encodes CASSQDEAGGGEKLFF.

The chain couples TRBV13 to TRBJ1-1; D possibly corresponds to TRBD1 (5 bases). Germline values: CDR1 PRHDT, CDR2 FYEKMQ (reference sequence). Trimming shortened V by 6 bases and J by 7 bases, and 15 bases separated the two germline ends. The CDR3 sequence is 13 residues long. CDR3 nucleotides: TGTGCCAGCAGTCAGGGAGGAGCATATGAAGCTTTCTTT. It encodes CASSQGGAYEAFF.

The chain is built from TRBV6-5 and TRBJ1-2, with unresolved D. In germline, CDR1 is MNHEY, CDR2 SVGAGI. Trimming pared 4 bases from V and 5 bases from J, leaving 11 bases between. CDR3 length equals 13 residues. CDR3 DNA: TGTGCCAGCAGTTCCTCCGTACAGTATGGCTACACCTTC. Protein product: CASSSSVQYGYTF.